A selection of T cell receptor beta chains follows, all from one sample in a study of CD8 T cells in ankylosing spondylitis. One entry per CDR3 protein results from TCRdb running MiXCR on the 5' RACE reads. The sample holds about 250,000 distinct CDR3 sequences, 18% seen once. Sequenced: blood, either unsorted or a sorted T cell fraction (not recorded which). The receptor set was obtained from a male donor with ankylosing spondylitis or in good health (not recorded which). The CDR3 runs from the conserved cysteine through the conserved F or W. A D gene is named only where the DNA matches it firmly. Expanded clones get a size class; other rows say once, few or many, or leave the size out.

V gene: TRBV20-1
clone size: -
J gene: TRBJ2-1
D gene: TRBD2
CDR3 protein: CSARREYYNEQFF
CDR3 DNA: TGCAGTGCTAGGCGGGAGTACTACAATGAGCAGTTCTTC

V gene: TRBV12-3/TRBV12-4
clone size: -
J gene: TRBJ2-7
D gene: -
CDR3 protein: CASSLPHLPYEQYF
CDR3 DNA: TGTGCCAGCAGTTTACCCCATCTGCCCTACGAGCAGTACTTC

V gene: TRBV6-1
clone size: few
J gene: TRBJ2-7
D gene: -
CDR3 protein: CASSEIGGGSSYEQYF
CDR3 DNA: TGTGCCAGCAGTGAGATCGGGGGCGGTAGCTCCTACGAGCAGTACTTC

V gene: TRBV9
clone size: -
J gene: TRBJ2-1
D gene: -
CDR3 protein: CASSAPAGGYNEQFF
CDR3 DNA: TGTGCCAGCAGCGCCCCCGCTGGGGGCTACAATGAGCAGTTCTTC

V gene: TRBV7-9
clone size: many
J gene: TRBJ2-5
D gene: -
CDR3 protein: CASSLEWETQYF
CDR3 DNA: TGTGCCAGCAGCTTAGAATGGGAGACCCAGTACTTC

V gene: TRBV7-9
clone size: many
J gene: TRBJ2-1
D gene: -
CDR3 protein: CASSLGGPYNEQFF
CDR3 DNA: TGTGCCAGCAGCTTAGGGGGCCCCTACAATGAGCAGTTCTTC

V gene: TRBV5-1
clone size: few
J gene: TRBJ2-2
D gene: TRBD1
CDR3 protein: CASSRWTGATGELFF
CDR3 DNA: TGCGCCAGCAGCAGATGGACAGGGGCGACCGGGGAGCTGTTTTTT

V gene: TRBV5-6
clone size: few
J gene: TRBJ1-6
D gene: TRBD1
CDR3 protein: CASSSNRDRANSPLHF
CDR3 DNA: TGTGCCAGCAGCTCCAACCGGGACAGGGCTAATTCACCCCTCCACTTT

V gene: TRBV29-1
clone size: -
J gene: TRBJ2-5
D gene: TRBD2
CDR3 protein: CSVPGLASETQYF
CDR3 DNA: TGCAGCGTTCCGGGACTAGCATCAGAGACCCAGTACTTC

V gene: TRBV2
clone size: few
J gene: TRBJ2-7
D gene: -
CDR3 protein: CASSEGGPFYEQYF
CDR3 DNA: TGTGCCAGCAGTGAAGGGGGACCTTTCTACGAGCAGTACTTC

V gene: TRBV5-8
clone size: -
J gene: TRBJ2-1
D gene: -
CDR3 protein: CASSLAGSINEQFF
CDR3 DNA: TGTGCCAGCAGCTTGGCGGGCAGTATCAATGAGCAGTTCTTC

V gene: TRBV7-9
clone size: -
J gene: TRBJ2-7
D gene: TRBD2
CDR3 protein: CASSLVTSGSNEQYF
CDR3 DNA: TGTGCCAGCAGCTTAGTGACTAGCGGGAGCAACGAGCAGTACTTC

V gene: TRBV28
clone size: -
J gene: TRBJ2-7
D gene: -
CDR3 protein: CASSRQIFHEQYF
CDR3 DNA: TGTGCCAGCAGTAGACAGATTTTCCACGAGCAGTACTTC

V gene: TRBV12-3/TRBV12-4
clone size: many
J gene: TRBJ2-1
D gene: -
CDR3 protein: CASSLPDLDNEQFF
CDR3 DNA: TGTGCCAGCAGTTTACCGGACCTAGACAATGAGCAGTTCTTC

V gene: TRBV29-1
clone size: -
J gene: TRBJ2-7
D gene: -
CDR3 protein: CSVEWGGGYEQYF
CDR3 DNA: TGCAGCGTCGAGTGGGGTGGTGGCTACGAGCAGTACTTC

V gene: TRBV20-1
clone size: few
J gene: TRBJ2-2
D gene: -
CDR3 protein: CSATRERGTGELFF
CDR3 DNA: TGCAGTGCTACCCGGGAGAGAGGCACCGGGGAGCTGTTTTTT

V gene: TRBV6-4
clone size: few
J gene: TRBJ2-3
D gene: TRBD2
CDR3 protein: CASSDSGGSATHTQYF
CDR3 DNA: TGTGCCAGCAGTGACTCAGGCGGGAGTGCAACCCATACGCAGTATTTT

V gene: TRBV7-8
clone size: -
J gene: TRBJ2-2
D gene: -
CDR3 protein: CASSLTPGELFF
CDR3 DNA: TGTGCCAGCAGCTTAACTCCCGGGGAGCTGTTTTTT

V gene: TRBV7-9
clone size: few
J gene: TRBJ2-7
D gene: -
CDR3 protein: CASSHGGNEQYF
CDR3 DNA: TGTGCCAGCAGCCACGGTGGGAACGAGCAGTACTTC

V gene: TRBV4-3
clone size: -
J gene: TRBJ2-2
D gene: TRBD2
CDR3 protein: CASSQDPREGTGELFF
CDR3 DNA: TGCGCCAGCAGCCAAGATCCGCGGGAGGGGACCGGGGAGCTGTTTTTT

V gene: TRBV2
clone size: -
J gene: TRBJ2-1
D gene: -
CDR3 protein: CASSALPPGDEQFF
CDR3 DNA: TGTGCCAGCAGTGCCCTCCCCCCCGGGGATGAGCAGTTCTTC

V gene: TRBV10-3
clone size: once
J gene: TRBJ1-1
D gene: -
CDR3 protein: CAISEAGEAFF
CDR3 DNA: TGTGCCATCAGTGAGGCCGGTGAAGCTTTCTTT

V gene: TRBV12-3/TRBV12-4
clone size: many
J gene: TRBJ2-2
D gene: -
CDR3 protein: CASSQGSRTGELFF
CDR3 DNA: TGTGCCAGCAGCCAGGGTTCTCGTACCGGGGAGCTGTTTTTT

V gene: TRBV29-1
clone size: few
J gene: TRBJ2-3
D gene: -
CDR3 protein: CSVGTGNADTQYF
CDR3 DNA: TGCAGCGTTGGGACGGGGAACGCAGATACGCAGTATTTT

V gene: TRBV7-3
clone size: -
J gene: TRBJ2-1
D gene: -
CDR3 protein: CASSYGRNEQFF
CDR3 DNA: TGTGCCAGCAGCTACGGTAGGAATGAGCAGTTCTTC

V gene: TRBV15
clone size: -
J gene: TRBJ2-1
D gene: -
CDR3 protein: CATSRDKLRNEQFF
CDR3 DNA: TGTGCCACCAGCAGAGATAAATTGCGCAATGAGCAGTTCTTC

V gene: TRBV6-1
clone size: many
J gene: TRBJ2-1
D gene: TRBD2
CDR3 protein: CASRIGAGAYEQFF
CDR3 DNA: TGTGCCAGCAGAATCGGAGCGGGAGCCTATGAGCAGTTCTTC

V gene: TRBV20-1
clone size: many
J gene: TRBJ2-7
D gene: -
CDR3 protein: CSADVETSSYEQYF
CDR3 DNA: TGCAGTGCTGACGTAGAGACTTCCTCCTACGAGCAGTACTTC

V gene: TRBV27
clone size: -
J gene: TRBJ2-1
D gene: TRBD2
CDR3 protein: CASSLDPGGLRNEQFF
CDR3 DNA: TGTGCCAGCAGTTTGGACCCGGGAGGTTTGCGTAATGAGCAGTTCTTC

V gene: TRBV27
clone size: -
J gene: TRBJ2-1
D gene: TRBD2
CDR3 protein: CASSPGTSGSHEQFF
CDR3 DNA: TGTGCCAGCAGCCCCGGGACTAGCGGGAGCCATGAGCAGTTCTTC

V gene: TRBV27
clone size: -
J gene: TRBJ2-7
D gene: TRBD1
CDR3 protein: CASSLATGDEQYF
CDR3 DNA: TGTGCCAGCAGTTTAGCGACAGGGGACGAGCAGTACTTC

V gene: TRBV12-5
clone size: -
J gene: TRBJ2-7
D gene: TRBD1
CDR3 protein: CASAQTGSPYEQYF
CDR3 DNA: TGTGCTAGTGCCCAGACAGGGTCCCCCTACGAGCAGTACTTC

V gene: TRBV5-5
clone size: few
J gene: TRBJ1-5
D gene: -
CDR3 protein: CASSILNQPQHF
CDR3 DNA: TGTGCCAGCAGCATTCTCAATCAGCCCCAGCATTTT

V gene: TRBV29-1
clone size: few
J gene: TRBJ2-2
D gene: -
CDR3 protein: CSVVLLAGELFF
CDR3 DNA: TGCAGCGTTGTCCTTTTGGCCGGGGAGCTGTTTTTT

V gene: TRBV20-1
clone size: -
J gene: TRBJ2-3
D gene: TRBD2
CDR3 protein: CSARGATSVADTQYF
CDR3 DNA: TGCAGTGCTAGAGGGGCGACTAGCGTGGCAGATACGCAGTATTTT